These T cell receptor beta chains were read from a single sample in a study of beta chain features in type 1 diabetes. Clones were sequenced by immunoSEQ multiplex PCR, and TCRdb holds only the in-frame ones, with some missing. The sample lists about 900,000 clones; 15% to 20% were seen once. The sample was naive CD4+ T cells from blood. The source of these receptors is a woman under 30 in good health. Both conserved end residues are part of each CDR3. Not every row has a clone size; where given, it reads once, few, many or a size class.

abundance | j_gene | v_gene | CDR3aa
few | TRBJ2-5 | TRBV7-2 | CASSSRAGETQYF
few | TRBJ2-7 | TRBV28 | CASYHGLAGGPLEQYF
- | TRBJ2-7 | TRBV6-5 | CASSYRPDSSYEQYF
- | TRBJ2-5 | TRBV10-3 | CAISEPGLAGPQETQYF
- | TRBJ2-3 | TRBV7-9 | CASSLAGGAQYF
- | TRBJ2-7 | TRBV10-3 | CAISEGAYEQYF
few | TRBJ1-5 | TRBV5-1 | CASSRTGNQPQHF
- | TRBJ1-5 | TRBV28 | CASRPQGLPNQPQHF
- | TRBJ2-7 | TRBV11-2 | CASNRRTGLGEQYF
- | TRBJ2-1 | TRBV7-9 | CASSTPGAGVREQFF
- | TRBJ2-7 | TRBV28 | CASSLAGYEQYF
few | TRBJ1-3 | TRBV2 | CASTRAGRNTIYF
- | TRBJ2-3 | TRBV18 | CASAGLAGTDTQYF
- | TRBJ2-2 | TRBV5-1 | CASSWDGGELFF
- | TRBJ1-4 | TRBV28 | CASSFRGLGEKLFF
few | TRBJ2-3 | TRBV4-3 | CASSQRAGLVFQDTQYF
few | TRBJ2-3 | TRBV28 | CASSFAGGPVNTQYF
- | TRBJ1-1 | TRBV2 | CASSGTGLNTEAFF
- | TRBJ2-2 | TRBV18 | CASSLRRGQGNTGELFF
few | TRBJ2-3 | TRBV29-1 | CSVGDPASTDTQYF
- | TRBJ1-1 | TRBV5-5 | CASSYGQGISFF
few | TRBJ1-1 | TRBV5-1 | CASSLAVPNTEAFF
- | TRBJ2-7 | TRBV7-2 | CASSSIAGAVYEQYF
few | TRBJ2-7 | TRBV21-1 | CASSKLRTEQYF
few | TRBJ1-1 | TRBV7-8 | CASSFRTGEAFF
- | TRBJ2-7 | TRBV2 | CASKGTVLGYEQYF
- | TRBJ2-7 | TRBV7-9 | CASSPAKRTQYEQYF
- | TRBJ2-4 | TRBV5-4 | CASSLGLAGVNIQYF
- | TRBJ2-2 | TRBV15 | CATSREGFGELFF
few | TRBJ2-1 | TRBV5-4 | CASSPTSGGSYNEQFF
- | TRBJ2-1 | TRBV5-1 | CASSSRVAGSYNEQFF
few | TRBJ1-2 | TRBV10-3 | CAIGRTEINYGYTF
few | TRBJ2-2 | TRBV7-2 | CASSLSRIRYEELFF
few | TRBJ1-2 | TRBV6-6 | CASRGATSNYGYTF
- | TRBJ1-1 | TRBV4-2 | CASSSGTNVNEAFF
- | TRBJ2-7 | TRBV27 | CASSLPPGSSYEQYF
- | TRBJ1-2 | TRBV28 | CASRRTVSANYGYTF
few | TRBJ1-1 | TRBV7-2 | CASSSQPGQGRGLNTEAFF
- | TRBJ2-7 | TRBV10-3 | CAISEGTSGYEQYF